Below are 32 T cell receptor beta chains sequenced from a single sample in a study of T cell changes during pregnancy in multiple sclerosis. Clones were sequenced by immunoSEQ multiplex PCR, and TCRdb holds only the in-frame ones, with some missing. The profile shows fewer than 75,000 clones, approximately 90% of them singletons. The sample was peripheral blood, taken after pregnancy. The receptor source for this set is a female donor in good health, enrolled as a control in a pregnancy study.

This sequence joins TRBV5-6 and TRBJ2-5; perhaps TRBD1 as D (5 bases). Per the germline V gene, CDR1 is SGHDT and CDR2 is YYEEEE. There are 15 residues in the CDR3. Between the trimmed V and J ends, which lost 4 bases and 4 bases, there was a span of 17 bases. DNA of the CDR3: TGTGCCAGCAGCGTGGGTGGGGCTACCCGAGAGACCCAGTACTTC. Amino acid sequence: CASSVGGATRETQYF.

The chain combines TRBV5-1 with TRBJ1-2; TRBD1 matches 7 bases. Unmatched junction bases numbered 9, after V lost 0 bases and J lost 7 bases. CDR3 length equals 15 residues. The germline V gene has CDR1 SGHRS and CDR2 YFSETQ. CDR3 nucleotides: TGCGCCAGCAGCTTGGAGGGGACAGTCTCCGGTGGCTACACCTTC. Its translation is CASSLEGTVSGGYTF.

The rearrangement joins TRBV5-1 to TRBJ2-5, with 13 positions matching TRBD2. CDR1 SGHRS and CDR2 YFSETQ come from the germline V gene. V was pared by 4 bases and J by 5 bases, with 8 bases of the junction left unmatched. This CDR3 contains 16 residues. CDR3 sequence: CASSTRTSGRGETQYF. The CDR3 DNA follows: TGCGCCAGCAGCACTCGGACTAGCGGGAGAGGTGAGACCCAGTACTTC.

The J gene is TRBJ2-5, the V gene TRBV7-6; no definite D call. This CDR3 is 12 amino acids long. In germline, CDR1 is SGHVS, CDR2 FNYEAQ. V gave up 2 bases and J gave up 3 bases, with 4 bases separating them. CDR3 bases: TGTGCCAGCAGCTTAAGAGAAGAGACCCAGTACTTC. Residues: CASSLREETQYF.

The V call is TRBV10-3, the J call TRBJ2-7; D is possibly TRBD1 (7 bases). Germline-derived CDR1 and CDR2 are ENHRY and SYGVKD. Deletions cut 4 bases from V and 9 bases from J, with 19 bases between. The CDR3 has 14 residues. This CDR3 reads CAISGGDSLTVQYF. The CDR3 bases are TGTGCCATCAGTGGGGGGGACAGCCTTACGGTGCAGTACTTC.

The chain recombines TRBV30 with TRBJ2-2, with D perhaps TRBD1 (6 bases). This CDR3 region has 13 residues. The V end was cut by 6 bases, the J end by 1 base, with 9 bases between. Germline assignment: CDR1 GTSNPN and CDR2 SVGIG (reference sequence). CDR3 sequence reads: CACETGNTGELFF. For the CDR3, the DNA is TGTGCCTGTGAGACAGGGAACACCGGGGAGCTGTTTTTT. The variable domain in full, with the rest retrieved from reference TRBV30 and TRBJ2-2, is SQTIHQWPATLVQPVGSPLSLECTVEGTSNPNLYWYRQAAGRGLQLLFYSVGIGQISSEVPQNLSASRPQDRQFILSSKKLLLSDSGFYLCACETGNTGELFFGEGSRLTVL.

This chain joins TRBV2 and TRBJ2-5, with D possibly TRBD1 on 5 matching bases. This CDR3 spans 12 amino acids. Germline V gene sequence: CDR1 SNHLY, CDR2 FYNNEI. The V gene lost 6 bases and the J gene lost 3 bases, with 8 bases spanning the gap. The CDR3 is CASRETEETQYF. The CDR3 nucleotides are TGTGCCAGCAGGGAGACAGAAGAGACCCAGTACTTC. Full variable domain (remainder filled in from reference TRBV2 and TRBJ2-5): EPEVTQTPSHQVTQMGQEVILRCVPISNHLYFYWYRQILGQKVEFLVSFYNNEISEKSEIFDDQFSVERPDGSNFTLKIRSTKLEDSAMYFCASRETEETQYFGPGTRLLVL.

This clone was observed a handful of times. V usage is TRBV7-3 and J usage is TRBJ2-7; 8 bases fit TRBD2. The CDR3 is 13 amino acids. V trimming: 6 bases; J trimming: 7 bases; junction bases outside the gene matches: 8. The germline CDR1 and CDR2 sequences are SGHTA and FQGTGA. CDR3 coding DNA: TGTGCCAGCAGTTTGGGGACTAGTAGGGAGCAGTACTTC. Its protein is CASSLGTSREQYF. The full variable domain, rest sourced from reference TRBV7-3 and TRBJ2-7, is GAGVSQTPSNKVTEKGKYVELRCDPISGHTALYWYRQSLGQGPEFLIYFQGTGAADDSGLPNDRFFAVRPEGSVSTLKIQRTERGDSAVYLCASSLGTSREQYFGPGTRLTVT.

The CDR3 bases are TGCGCCAGCAGCTCGACCGCCGGGACGAACACCGGGGAGCTGTTTTTT. It specifies CASSSTAGTNTGELFF. This rearrangement joins TRBV5-1 to TRBJ2-2; a weak D match, TRBD2 (5 bases). This CDR3 is 16 amino acids long. The germline V and J ends were trimmed by 3 bases and 0 bases, with 12 bases remaining between them. Germline V gene sequence: CDR1 SGHRS, CDR2 YFSETQ.

V and J are TRBV11-2 and TRBJ1-2; 8 positions agree with TRBD1. This CDR3 spans 15 amino acids. Germline V gene sequence: CDR1 SGHAT, CDR2 FQNNGV. Germline trimming cut 4 bases from V and 8 bases from J; bases unmatched to any gene: 12. For the CDR3, the DNA is TGTGCCAGCAGCTCCACAGGGGGGTCGAATTCGGGCTACACCTTC. This sequence encodes CASSSTGGSNSGYTF. Using reference TRBV11-2 and TRBJ1-2 for the parts outside the CDR3, the full variable domain is EAGVAQSPRYKIIEKRQSVAFWCNPISGHATLYWYQQILGQGPKLLIQFQNNGVVDDSQLPKDRFSAERLKGVDSTLKIQPAKLEDSAVYLCASSSTGGSNSGYTFGSGTRLTVV.

In its sample, this clone was seen a few times. The V gene is TRBV7-9, the J gene TRBJ1-1; weak D call: TRBD1 (5 bases). This CDR3 region has 16 residues. Looked up from germline, CDR1 is SEHNR and CDR2 is FQNEAQ (reference sequence). V was shortened by 7 bases and J by 3 bases, with 21 bases between the two germline ends. This CDR3 is CASILEGSREDTEAFF. The CDR3 DNA is TGTGCCAGCATCCTAGAAGGTAGCAGGGAGGACACTGAAGCTTTCTTT.

CDR3 residues: CASSSRSGREGSPDTQYF. The CDR3, as DNA: TGTGCCAGCAGCTCCCGATCGGGGCGGGAGGGTTCCCCAGATACGCAGTATTTT. This rearrangement joins TRBV11-3 to TRBJ2-3; 9 bases agree with TRBD2. Germline CDR1 is SGHNT and CDR2 is YENEEA. V was pared by 4 bases and J by 4 bases, with 15 bases of the junction left unmatched. The CDR3 consists of 18 residues.

This chain uses TRBV5-1 with TRBJ2-1; 7 bases map to TRBD2. The length of the CDR3 is 16 residues. Germline V gene sequence: CDR1 SGHRS, CDR2 YFSETQ. V lost 0 bases to trimming and J lost 3 bases; unmatched junction nucleotides: 6. The CDR3 DNA follows: TGCGCCAGCAGCTTGGGACTAGCAGTGAACTACAATGAGCAGTTCTTC. It specifies CASSLGLAVNYNEQFF.

This chain joins TRBV6-5 and TRBJ2-5; TRBD1 might be the D (6 bases). The CDR3 runs 16 residues. V was shortened by 0 bases and J by 5 bases, with 16 bases between the two germline ends. The germline V gene encodes CDR1 MNHEY and CDR2 SVGAGI. The CDR3 region is CASSYSRLPRGETQYF. For the CDR3, the DNA is TGTGCCAGCAGTTACTCTCGACTACCGAGGGGGGAGACCCAGTACTTC.

The rearrangement uses TRBV7-9 and TRBJ1-1; tentative D call: TRBD1 (5 bases). CDR1 is SEHNR, CDR2 FQNEAQ, per germline (reference sequence). This CDR3 is 15 amino acids long. Trimming removed 0 bases at V and 5 bases at J, with 13 bases between. In DNA, the CDR3 is TGTGCCAGCAGCTTAGCAGGGGCACTTGAGACTGAAGCTTTCTTT. Translated, it gives CASSLAGALETEAFF.

The CDR3 nucleotides read TGTGCCAGCTCACCAAGGGGGGGGGTATATGGCTACACCTTC. Its translation: CASSPRGGVYGYTF. The genes are TRBV18 and TRBJ1-2; D might be TRBD1 (6 bases). Germline values: CDR1 KGHSH, CDR2 LQKENI. V shed 2 bases and J shed 5 bases, with 12 bases lying between them. The length of the CDR3 is 14 residues. The full variable domain, its missing parts supplied by reference TRBV18 and TRBJ1-2, is NAGVMQNPRHLVRRRGQEARLRCSPMKGHSHVYWYRQLPEEGLKFMVYLQKENIIDESGMPKERFSAEFPKEGPSILRIQQVVRGDSAAYFCASSPRGGVYGYTFGSGTRLTVV.

V gene TRBV11-2 combines with J gene TRBJ2-1; TRBD2 agrees at 7 bases. From germline, CDR1 is SGHAT and CDR2 FQNNGV. With V trimmed by 3 bases and J by 12 bases, 11 bases remained unmatched. The CDR3 runs to 14 residues. CDR3 nucleotide sequence: TGTGCCAGCAGCTTGGGACTAAGGGAAGGTGGGCAGTTCTTC. It codes for CASSLGLREGGQFF.

CDR3 protein: CASSLMGLSTGENEKLFF. For the CDR3, the DNA is TGTGCCAGCAGCTTAATGGGGCTATCGACAGGGGAAAATGAAAAACTGTTTTTT. The gene calls are TRBV7-9 and TRBJ1-4; 8 bases align to TRBD1. Germline trimming cut 2 bases from V and 5 bases from J; bases unmatched to any gene: 13. Germline V gene data show CDR1 as SEHNR and CDR2 as FQNEAQ (reference sequence). The CDR3 is 18 amino acids.

The chain employs TRBV10-3 and TRBJ2-1; 11 nucleotides match TRBD1. CDR1 and CDR2 from the germline V gene are ENHRY and SYGVKD. V lost 11 bases, J lost 3 bases, and 9 bases stayed unmatched. This CDR3 has 15 amino acids. The CDR3 nucleotides are TGTGCCGTCGGGGGGGGACAGGGGGTCTACAATGAGCAGTTCTTC. Translating gives CAVGGGQGVYNEQFF.

This sequence joins TRBV7-9 and TRBJ1-1; D gene unclear. This CDR3 spans 16 amino acids. Germline V gives CDR1 SEHNR, CDR2 FQNEAQ (reference sequence). Between the trimmed V and J ends, which lost 1 base and 8 bases, there was a span of 20 bases. The CDR3 sequence is CASSLGFTRGLMEAFF. CDR3 bases: TGTGCCAGCAGCTTAGGGTTCACGCGTGGTCTTATGGAAGCTTTCTTT.

This CDR3 reads CASSRQGRGTNEKLFF. The CDR3 region has the DNA TGTGCCAGCAGCCGACAGGGGCGCGGAACTAATGAAAAACTGTTTTTT. The chain joins TRBV25-1 to TRBJ1-4, with 8 bases identical to TRBD1. V trimming: 6 bases; J trimming: 1 base; junction bases outside the gene matches: 7. The CDR3 is made up of 16 amino acids. The V gene's germline CDR1 is MGHDK and CDR2 SYGVNS.

This clone was detected only once. The chain couples TRBV27 to TRBJ2-7; TRBD1 aligns across 7 bases. CDR1 and CDR2 (germline): MNHEY, SMNVEV (reference sequence). V trimming: 6 bases; J trimming: 2 bases; junction bases outside the gene matches: 7. CDR3 length equals 14 residues. The CDR3 nucleotides read TGTGCCAGCAGACCCGGGACAGCAACCTACGAGCAGTACTTC. Translated: CASRPGTATYEQYF.

The chain recombines TRBV13 with TRBJ2-3, with 9 nucleotides matching TRBD2. V was clipped by 5 bases and J by 4 bases; unmatched bases: 4. CDR3 length: 14 amino acids. CDR1 is PRHDT, CDR2 FYEKMQ, per germline (reference sequence). The CDR3 reads CASSNSGGSDTQYF. The CDR3 DNA reads as TGTGCCAGCAGCAATAGCGGGGGTTCAGATACGCAGTATTTT.

V gene TRBV7-6 combines with J gene TRBJ2-6; no reliable D call. The CDR3 sequence is 15 residues long. Trimming stripped 5 bases from V and 0 bases from J, with 8 bases between. Germline values: CDR1 SGHVS, CDR2 FNYEAQ. Here the CDR3 DNA reads TGTGCCAGCAGCAAGTCCTACTCTGGGGCCAACGTCCTGACTTTC. It encodes CASSKSYSGANVLTF.

The rearrangement links TRBV4-1 to TRBJ2-7; TRBD1 agrees at 7 bases. CDR3 size: 16 residues. Unmatched junction bases numbered 13, after V lost 3 bases and J lost 5 bases. Germline assignment: CDR1 MGHRA and CDR2 YSYEKL. CDR3 in amino acids: CASSHVGFGTANEQYF. In DNA, the CDR3 is TGCGCCAGCAGCCACGTTGGTTTCGGGACAGCAAACGAGCAGTACTTC.

For the CDR3, the DNA is TGTGCCAGCAGTCCGCAAACAGGGTACCGCGAGCAGTACTTC. This encodes CASSPQTGYREQYF. The chain has TRBV27 and TRBJ2-7, with D perhaps TRBD1 (6 bases). This CDR3 is 14 amino acids long. Trimming took 5 bases from V and 6 from J, leaving 17 bases between them. Germline loops: CDR1 MNHEY, CDR2 SMNVEV (reference sequence).

The chain has TRBV6-5 and TRBJ2-7; D might be TRBD2 (7 bases). Trimming cost V 7 bases and J 6 bases, with 13 bases left between them. The germline gives CDR1 MNHEY, CDR2 SVGAGI. CDR3 length: 12 amino acids. CDR3 amino acids: CASKEGGGEQYF. DNA of the CDR3: TGTGCCAGCAAAGAGGGGGGGGGCGAGCAGTACTTC.

The CDR3 sequence: CASSSPGTGNTIYF. The CDR3 nucleotides are TGTGCCAGCAGTTCCCCCGGGACAGGAAACACCATATATTTT. This sequence joins TRBV28 and TRBJ1-3, with D perhaps matching TRBD1 (6 bases). V was trimmed by 4 bases and J by 4 bases, leaving 11 bases between them. CDR1 and CDR2 (germline): MDHEN, SYDVKM. The CDR3 length is 14 residues.

The CDR3, as DNA: TGCGCCAGCAGCCAAGATACAGACTATGGCTACACCTTC. As protein: CASSQDTDYGYTF. The V and J genes are TRBV4-1 and TRBJ1-2; D ambiguous. Germline V gene sequence: CDR1 MGHRA, CDR2 YSYEKL. The CDR3 has 13 residues. The V gene lost 0 bases and the J gene lost 3 bases, with 5 bases spanning the gap.

V and J are TRBV5-6 and TRBJ2-5; D is unclear. The CDR3 has 12 amino acids. Germline CDR1 is SGHDT and CDR2 is YYEEEE. Trimming stripped 2 bases from V and 5 bases from J, with 7 bases between. As DNA, the CDR3 is TGTGCCAGCAGCTTCCCGCGGGAGACCCAGTACTTC. Its protein product is CASSFPRETQYF. The complete variable domain, with remaining parts taken from reference TRBV5-6 and TRBJ2-5, reads DAGVTQSPTHLIKTRGQQVTLRCSPKSGHDTVSWYQQALGQGPQFIFQYYEEEERQRGNFPDRFSGHQFPNYSSELNVNALLLGDSALYLCASSFPRETQYFGPGTRLLVL.

This chain joins TRBV9 and TRBJ1-5; D gene uncertain. The CDR3 has 15 residues. V was shortened by 0 bases and J by 0 bases, with 7 bases between the two germline ends. Germline values: CDR1 SGDLS, CDR2 YYNGEE. CDR3 protein: CASSVAGNSNQPQHF. The CDR3 DNA reads as TGTGCCAGCAGCGTAGCCGGTAATAGCAATCAGCCCCAGCATTTT.

This clone was detected only a few times. V is TRBV4-2 and J is TRBJ1-6, with 9 positions matching TRBD1. The CDR3 extends over 16 amino acids. Trimming at V came to 1 base and at J to 7 bases, leaving 5 bases not matched to a gene. CDR1 LGHNA and CDR2 YNFKEQ come from the germline V gene. The CDR3, as DNA: TGTGCCAGCAGCCAAGTGGGACAGGGAGGGAATTCACCCCTCCACTTT. This codes for CASSQVGQGGNSPLHF.